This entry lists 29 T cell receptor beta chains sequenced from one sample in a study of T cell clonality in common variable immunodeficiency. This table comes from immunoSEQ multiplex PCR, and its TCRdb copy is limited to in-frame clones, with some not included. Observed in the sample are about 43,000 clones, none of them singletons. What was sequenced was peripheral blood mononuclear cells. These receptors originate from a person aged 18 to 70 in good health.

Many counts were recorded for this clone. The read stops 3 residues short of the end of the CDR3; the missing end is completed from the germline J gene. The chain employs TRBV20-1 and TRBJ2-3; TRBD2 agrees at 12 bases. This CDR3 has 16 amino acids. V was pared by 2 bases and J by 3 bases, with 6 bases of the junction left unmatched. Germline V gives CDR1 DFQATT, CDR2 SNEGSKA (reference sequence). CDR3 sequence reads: CSARTLAGGPTDTQYF. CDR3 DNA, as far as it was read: TGCAGTGCTAGAACTCTAGCGGGGGGGCCGACAGATACG.

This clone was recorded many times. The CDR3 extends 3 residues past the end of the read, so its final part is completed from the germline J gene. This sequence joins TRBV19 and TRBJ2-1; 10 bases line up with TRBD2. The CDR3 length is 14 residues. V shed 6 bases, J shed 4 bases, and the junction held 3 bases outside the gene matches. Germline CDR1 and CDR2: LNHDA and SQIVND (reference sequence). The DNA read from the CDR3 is TGTGCCAGTAGGCTAGCGGGAGCTTACAATGAG. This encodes CASRLAGAYNE. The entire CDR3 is CASRLAGAYNEQFF. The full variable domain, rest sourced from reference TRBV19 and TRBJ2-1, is DGGITQSPKYLFRKEGQNVTLSCEQNLNHDAMYWYRQDPGQGLRLIYYSQIVNDFQKGDIAEGYSVSREKKESFPLTVTSAQKNPTAFYLCASRLAGAYNEQFFGPGTRLTVL.

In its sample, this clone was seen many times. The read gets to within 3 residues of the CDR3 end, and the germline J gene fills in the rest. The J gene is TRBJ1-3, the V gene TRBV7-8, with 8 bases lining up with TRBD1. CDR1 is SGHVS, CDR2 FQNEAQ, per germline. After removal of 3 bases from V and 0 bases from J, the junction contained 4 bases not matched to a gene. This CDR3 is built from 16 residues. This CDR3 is CASSLDRVISGNTIYF. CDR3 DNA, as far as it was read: TGTGCCAGCAGCTTGGACAGGGTTATCTCTGGAAACACC.

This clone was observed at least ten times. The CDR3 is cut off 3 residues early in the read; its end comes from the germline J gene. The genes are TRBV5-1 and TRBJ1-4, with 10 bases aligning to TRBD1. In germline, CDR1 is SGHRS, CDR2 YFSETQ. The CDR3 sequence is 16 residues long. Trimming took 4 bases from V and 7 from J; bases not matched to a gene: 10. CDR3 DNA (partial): TGCGCCAGCAGCCGCGACGGACAGGGGGAGGGTGAAAAA. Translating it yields CASSRDGQGEGEK. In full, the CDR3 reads CASSRDGQGEGEKLFF.

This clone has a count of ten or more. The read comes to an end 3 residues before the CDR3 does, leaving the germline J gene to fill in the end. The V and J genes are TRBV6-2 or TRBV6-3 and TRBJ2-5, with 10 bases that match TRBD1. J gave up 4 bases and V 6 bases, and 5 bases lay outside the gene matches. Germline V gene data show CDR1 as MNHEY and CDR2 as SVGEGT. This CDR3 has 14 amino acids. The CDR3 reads CASSLDRGRETQYF. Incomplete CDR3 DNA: TGTGCCAGCAGCCTCGACAGGGGGCGAGAGACC.

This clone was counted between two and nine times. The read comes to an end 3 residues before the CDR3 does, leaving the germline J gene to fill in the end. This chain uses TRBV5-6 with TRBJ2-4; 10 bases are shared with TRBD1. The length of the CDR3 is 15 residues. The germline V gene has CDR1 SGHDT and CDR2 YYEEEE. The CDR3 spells CASSLRTGGSAGQYF. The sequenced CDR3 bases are TGTGCCAGCAGCCTACGGACAGGGGGGTCGGCTGGT.

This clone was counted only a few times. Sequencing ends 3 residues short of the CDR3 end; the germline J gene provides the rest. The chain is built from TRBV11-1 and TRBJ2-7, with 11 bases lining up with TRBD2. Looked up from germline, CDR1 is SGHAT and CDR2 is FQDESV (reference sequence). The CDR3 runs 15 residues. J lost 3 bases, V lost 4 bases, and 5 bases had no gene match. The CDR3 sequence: CASSSGLAGLYEQYF. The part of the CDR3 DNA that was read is TGTGCCAGCAGCTCTGGACTAGCGGGCCTCTACGAG.

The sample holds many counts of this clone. The sequenced CDR3 bases are TGCAGTGCTGAAAAGACTAGCGGGGGTACGACAGATACG. This translates into CSAEKTSGGTTDT. The CDR3 in full is CSAEKTSGGTTDTQYF. The chain carries TRBV20-1 and TRBJ2-3, with TRBD2 matching over 12 bases. The read falls 3 residues short of the CDR3 end, and the missing part is taken from the germline J gene. Germline assignment: CDR1 DFQATT and CDR2 SNEGSKA (reference sequence). The CDR3 covers 16 residues. The V gene end was trimmed by 5 bases and the J gene end by 3 bases; junction bases not matched to a gene: 9.

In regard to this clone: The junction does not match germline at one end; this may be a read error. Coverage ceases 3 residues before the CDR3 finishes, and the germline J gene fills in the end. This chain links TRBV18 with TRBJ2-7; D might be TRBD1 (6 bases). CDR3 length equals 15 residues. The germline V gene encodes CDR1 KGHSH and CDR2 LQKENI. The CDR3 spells CTSLPENRADYEQYF. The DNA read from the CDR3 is TGTACCAGTCTACCGGAGAACAGGGCAGACTACGAG.

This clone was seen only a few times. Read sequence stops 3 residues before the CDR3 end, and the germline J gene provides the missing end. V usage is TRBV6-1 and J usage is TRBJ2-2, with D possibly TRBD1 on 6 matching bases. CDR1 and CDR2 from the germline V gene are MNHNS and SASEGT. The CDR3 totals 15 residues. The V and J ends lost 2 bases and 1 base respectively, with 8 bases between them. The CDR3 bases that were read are TGTGCCAGCAGTGAATGGACAGTGAACACCGGGGAG. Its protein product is CASSEWTVNTGE. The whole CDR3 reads CASSEWTVNTGELFF.

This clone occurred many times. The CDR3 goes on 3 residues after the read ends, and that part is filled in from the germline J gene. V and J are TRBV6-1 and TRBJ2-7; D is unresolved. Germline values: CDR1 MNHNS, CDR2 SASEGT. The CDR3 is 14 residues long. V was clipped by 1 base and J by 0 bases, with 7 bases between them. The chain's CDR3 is CASSEGQNSYEQYF. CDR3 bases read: TGTGCCAGCAGTGAAGGGCAGAACTCCTACGAG.

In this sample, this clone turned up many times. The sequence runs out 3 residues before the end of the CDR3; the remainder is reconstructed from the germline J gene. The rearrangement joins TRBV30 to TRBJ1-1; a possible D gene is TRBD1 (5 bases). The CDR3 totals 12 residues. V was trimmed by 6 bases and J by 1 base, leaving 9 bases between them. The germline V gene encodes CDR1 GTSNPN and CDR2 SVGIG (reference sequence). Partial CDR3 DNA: TGTGCCTGTATGGACAAGAACACTGAA. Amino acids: CACMDKNTE. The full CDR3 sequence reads CACMDKNTEAFF.

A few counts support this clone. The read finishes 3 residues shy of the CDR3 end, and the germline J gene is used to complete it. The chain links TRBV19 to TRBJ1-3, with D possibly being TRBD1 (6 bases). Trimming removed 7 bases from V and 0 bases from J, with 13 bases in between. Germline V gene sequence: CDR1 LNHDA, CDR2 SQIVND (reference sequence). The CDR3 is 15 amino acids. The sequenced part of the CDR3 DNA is TGTGCCAGTATCCGGGACACCCTCTCTGGAAACACC. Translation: CASIRDTLSGNT. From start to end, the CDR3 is CASIRDTLSGNTIYF.

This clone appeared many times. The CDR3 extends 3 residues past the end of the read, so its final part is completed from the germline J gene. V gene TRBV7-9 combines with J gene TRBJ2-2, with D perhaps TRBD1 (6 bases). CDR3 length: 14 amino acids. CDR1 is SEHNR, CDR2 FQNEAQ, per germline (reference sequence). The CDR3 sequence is CASSLAGAVPELFF. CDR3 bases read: TGTGCCAGCAGCTTGGCAGGGGCCGTCCCTGAG.

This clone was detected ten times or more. CDR3 DNA (partial): TGCAGTGCTACTAGCGGGGGCCGGGAGACC. Its protein product is CSATSGGRET. The complete CDR3 protein is CSATSGGRETQYF. The chain links TRBV20-1 to TRBJ2-5, with TRBD2 identical over 10 bases. The sequenced fragment ends 3 residues before the CDR3 boundary, so the rest is inferred from the germline J gene. V lost 4 bases to trimming and J lost 5 bases; unmatched junction nucleotides: 4. Per germline, CDR1 DFQATT and CDR2 SNEGSKA (reference sequence). CDR3 size: 13 residues.

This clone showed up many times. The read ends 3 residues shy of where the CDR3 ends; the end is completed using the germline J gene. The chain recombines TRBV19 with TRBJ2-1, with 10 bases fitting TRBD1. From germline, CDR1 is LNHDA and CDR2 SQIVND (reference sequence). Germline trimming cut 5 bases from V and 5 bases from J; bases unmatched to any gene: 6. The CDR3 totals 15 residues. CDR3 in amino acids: CASSVWTGGDNEQFF. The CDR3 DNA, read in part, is TGTGCCAGTAGTGTCTGGACAGGGGGGGACAATGAG.

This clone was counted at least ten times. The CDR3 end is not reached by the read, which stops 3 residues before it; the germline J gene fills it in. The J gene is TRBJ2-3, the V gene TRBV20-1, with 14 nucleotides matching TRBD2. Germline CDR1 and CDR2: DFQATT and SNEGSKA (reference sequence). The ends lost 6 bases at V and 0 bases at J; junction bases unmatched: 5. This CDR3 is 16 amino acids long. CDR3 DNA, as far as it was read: TGCAGTGCCGGACTAGCGGGGGGTCCTAGCACAGATACG. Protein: CSAGLAGGPSTDT. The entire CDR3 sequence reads CSAGLAGGPSTDTQYF.

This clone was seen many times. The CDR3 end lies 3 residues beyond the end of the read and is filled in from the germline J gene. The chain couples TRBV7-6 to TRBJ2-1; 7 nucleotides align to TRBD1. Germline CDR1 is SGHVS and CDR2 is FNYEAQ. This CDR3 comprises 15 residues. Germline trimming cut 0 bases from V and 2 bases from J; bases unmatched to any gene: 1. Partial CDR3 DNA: TGTGCCAGCAGCTTAGCCGGGACAGCCTACAATGAG. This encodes CASSLAGTAYNE. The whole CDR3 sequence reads CASSLAGTAYNEQFF.

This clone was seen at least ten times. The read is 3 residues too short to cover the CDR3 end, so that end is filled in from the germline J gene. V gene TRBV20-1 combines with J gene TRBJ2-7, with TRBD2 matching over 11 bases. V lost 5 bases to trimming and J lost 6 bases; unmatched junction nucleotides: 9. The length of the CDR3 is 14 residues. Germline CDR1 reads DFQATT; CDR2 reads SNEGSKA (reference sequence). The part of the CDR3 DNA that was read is TGCAGTGCTGAACCTACTAGCGGGAGACTCGAG. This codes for CSAEPTSGRLE. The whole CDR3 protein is CSAEPTSGRLEQYF.

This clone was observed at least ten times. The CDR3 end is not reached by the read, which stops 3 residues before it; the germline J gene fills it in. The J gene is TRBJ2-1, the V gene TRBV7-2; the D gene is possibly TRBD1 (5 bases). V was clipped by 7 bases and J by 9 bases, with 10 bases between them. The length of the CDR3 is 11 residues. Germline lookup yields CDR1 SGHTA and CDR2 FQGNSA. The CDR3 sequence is CASNNRTEQFF. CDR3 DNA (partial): TGTGCCAGCAATAACAGGACTGAG.

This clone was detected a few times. The CDR3 is CASSIGQGSGDYTF. Partial CDR3 DNA: TGTGCCAGTAGTATCGGACAGGGGTCGGGAGAC. This chain uses TRBV19 with TRBJ1-2; 9 bases map to TRBD1. The read finishes 3 residues shy of the CDR3 end, and the germline J gene is used to complete it. The CDR3 is 14 amino acids. Germline V gene sequence: CDR1 LNHDA, CDR2 SQIVND (reference sequence).

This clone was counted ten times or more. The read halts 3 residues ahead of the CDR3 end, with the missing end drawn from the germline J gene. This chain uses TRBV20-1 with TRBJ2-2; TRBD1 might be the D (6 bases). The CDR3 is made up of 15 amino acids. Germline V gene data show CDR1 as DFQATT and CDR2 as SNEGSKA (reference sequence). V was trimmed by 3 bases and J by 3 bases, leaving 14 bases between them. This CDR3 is CSAREQGRDTGELFF. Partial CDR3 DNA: TGCAGTGCTAGGGAACAGGGTCGCGACACCGGGGAG.

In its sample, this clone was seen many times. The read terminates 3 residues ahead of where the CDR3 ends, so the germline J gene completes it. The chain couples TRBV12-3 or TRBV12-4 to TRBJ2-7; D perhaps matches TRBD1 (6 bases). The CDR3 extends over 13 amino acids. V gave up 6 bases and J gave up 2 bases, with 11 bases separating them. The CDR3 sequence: CASSLDSPYEQYF. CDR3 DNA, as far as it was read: TGTGCCAGCAGCCTGGACAGTCCCTACGAG.

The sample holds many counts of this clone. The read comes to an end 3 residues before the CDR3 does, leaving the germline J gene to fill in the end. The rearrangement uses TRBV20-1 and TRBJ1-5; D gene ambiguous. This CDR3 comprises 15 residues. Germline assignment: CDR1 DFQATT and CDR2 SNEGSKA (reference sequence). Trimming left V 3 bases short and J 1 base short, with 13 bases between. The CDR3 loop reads CSASAGTKSNQPQHF. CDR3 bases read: TGCAGTGCTAGTGCGGGCACTAAAAGCAATCAGCCC.

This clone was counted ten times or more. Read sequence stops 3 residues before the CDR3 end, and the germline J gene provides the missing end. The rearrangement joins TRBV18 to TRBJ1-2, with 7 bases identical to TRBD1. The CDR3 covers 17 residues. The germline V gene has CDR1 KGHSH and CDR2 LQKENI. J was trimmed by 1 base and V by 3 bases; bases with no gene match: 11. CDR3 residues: CASSPEGRQGGNYGYTF. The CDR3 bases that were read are TGTGCCAGCTCACCCGAGGGCCGACAGGGAGGTAACTATGGC.

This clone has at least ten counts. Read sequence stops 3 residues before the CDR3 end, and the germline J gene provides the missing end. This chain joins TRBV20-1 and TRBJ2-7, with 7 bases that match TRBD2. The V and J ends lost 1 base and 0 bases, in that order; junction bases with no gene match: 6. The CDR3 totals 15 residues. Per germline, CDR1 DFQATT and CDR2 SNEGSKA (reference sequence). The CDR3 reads CSARGLAESSYEQYF. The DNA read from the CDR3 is TGCAGTGCTAGAGGGCTAGCGGAAAGCTCCTACGAG.

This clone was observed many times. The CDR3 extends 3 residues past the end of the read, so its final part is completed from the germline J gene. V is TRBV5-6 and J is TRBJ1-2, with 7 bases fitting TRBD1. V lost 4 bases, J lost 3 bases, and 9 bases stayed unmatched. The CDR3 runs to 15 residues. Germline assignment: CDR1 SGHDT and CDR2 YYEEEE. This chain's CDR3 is CASSLIDREYYGYTF. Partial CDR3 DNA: TGTGCCAGCAGCCTAATCGACAGGGAGTACTATGGC.

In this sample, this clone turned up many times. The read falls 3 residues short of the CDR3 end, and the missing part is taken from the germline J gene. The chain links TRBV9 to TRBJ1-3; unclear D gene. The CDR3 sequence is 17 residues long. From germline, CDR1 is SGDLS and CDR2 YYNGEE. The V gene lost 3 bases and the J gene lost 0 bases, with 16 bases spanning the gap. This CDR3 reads CASSAGEGLSSGNTIYF. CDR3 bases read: TGTGCCAGCAGCGCCGGGGAGGGCCTTTCCTCTGGAAACACC.

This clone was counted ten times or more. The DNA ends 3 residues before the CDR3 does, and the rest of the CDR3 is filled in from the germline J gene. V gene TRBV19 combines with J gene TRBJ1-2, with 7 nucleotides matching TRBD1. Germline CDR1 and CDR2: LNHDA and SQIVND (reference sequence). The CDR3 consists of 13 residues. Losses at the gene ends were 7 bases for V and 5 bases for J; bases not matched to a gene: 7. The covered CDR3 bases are TGTGCCAGTACCCAAGACAGGGCATATGGC. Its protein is CASTQDRAYG. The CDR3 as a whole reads CASTQDRAYGYTF.